A single sample gave rise to the 30 T cell receptor beta chains below, sequenced in a study of blood T cell repertoires in COVID-19. Produced via immunoSEQ multiplex PCR; TCRdb's table is partial and in-frame only. The table lists around 94,000 clones, 75% to 90% of them singletons. Sequences were obtained from peripheral blood. The receptors originated from an elderly man with acute or convalescent COVID-19.

This chain uses TRBV2 with TRBJ1-4; D might be TRBD1 (6 bases). The CDR3 contains 15 residues. Trimming stripped 8 bases from V and 8 bases from J, with 21 bases between. Germline CDR1 is SNHLY and CDR2 is FYNNEI. CDR3 sequence (DNA): TGTGCCAGCGGCCCCGGGGGGGCCTGGGGAGAAAAACTGTTTTTT. This codes for CASGPGGAWGEKLFF.

CDR3 sequence: CASSLVAGSYNEQFF. CDR3 sequence (DNA): TGTGCCAGCAGCTTGGTAGCGGGCTCCTACAATGAGCAGTTCTTC. The chain joins TRBV5-6 to TRBJ2-1; 7 nucleotides agree with TRBD2. V dropped 0 bases and J dropped 0; count of bases not matched to a gene: 0. This CDR3 is built from 15 residues. From germline, CDR1 is SGHDT and CDR2 YYEEEE.

The V and J genes are TRBV11-2 and TRBJ2-1; D unclear. This CDR3 contains 12 residues. V lost 5 bases to trimming and J lost 9 bases, with 11 bases between them. Germline V gene lookup returns CDR1 SGHAT and CDR2 FQNNGV. The CDR3, as DNA: TGTGCCAGCAGCCACGAGCTCACTGAGCAGTTCTTC. This sequence encodes CASSHELTEQFF. Based on the CDR3 plus reference TRBV11-2 and TRBJ2-1, the full variable domain is EAGVAQSPRYKIIEKRQSVAFWCNPISGHATLYWYQQILGQGPKLLIQFQNNGVVDDSQLPKDRFSAERLKGVDSTLKIQPAKLEDSAVYLCASSHELTEQFFGPGTRLTVL.

The chain couples TRBV2 to TRBJ1-2; D may be TRBD1 (6 bases). Trimming stripped 2 bases from V and 4 bases from J, with 20 bases between. Germline CDR1 is SNHLY and CDR2 is FYNNEI. This CDR3 comprises 17 residues. The CDR3 coding sequence is TGTGCCAGCAGTGAACGCGGGGGCAGGGTAATAGGCTATGGCTACACCTTC. As protein: CASSERGGRVIGYGYTF.

This chain links TRBV6-6 with TRBJ1-5; tentative D call: TRBD1 (5 bases). Looked up from germline, CDR1 is MNHNY and CDR2 is SVGAGI (reference sequence). The CDR3 is 15 amino acids. Trimming pared 2 bases from V and 6 bases from J, leaving 14 bases between. DNA for the CDR3: TGTGCCAGCAGTTACGATGGAGGGGTTGGTCAGCCCCAGCATTTT. It encodes CASSYDGGVGQPQHF.

The chain links TRBV6-6 to TRBJ2-5, with 7 bases identical to TRBD2. This CDR3 is built from 14 residues. Germline trimming cut 6 bases from V and 5 bases from J; bases unmatched to any gene: 9. Germline-derived CDR1 and CDR2 are MNHNY and SVGAGI (reference sequence). The CDR3 DNA sequence: TGTGCCAGCAGCCAGGGAGGGACTCCGGAGACCCAGTACTTC. Translating gives CASSQGGTPETQYF.

This clone was recorded once. The V and J genes are TRBV2 and TRBJ2-7, with 10 bases that match TRBD2. With V trimmed by 5 bases and J by 2 bases, 0 bases remained unmatched. Germline values: CDR1 SNHLY, CDR2 FYNNEI. The CDR3 has 13 residues. The CDR3 is CASSTSGTYEQYF. The CDR3 DNA follows: TGTGCCAGCAGTACTAGCGGGACCTACGAGCAGTACTTC.

The chain couples TRBV5-5 to TRBJ2-1; D is perhaps TRBD2 (6 bases). This CDR3 contains 14 residues. Trimming pared 1 base from V and 8 bases from J, leaving 13 bases between. CDR1 and CDR2 from the germline V gene are SGHKS and YYEKEE (reference sequence). CDR3 protein: CASSLLRGGDEQFF. CDR3 coding DNA: TGTGCCAGCAGCTTGCTAAGAGGCGGGGATGAGCAGTTCTTC.

Here the CDR3 reads CAWSVQGFNYGYTF. DNA of the CDR3: TGTGCCTGGAGTGTACAGGGTTTTAACTATGGCTACACCTTC. J is TRBJ1-2 and V is TRBV30; TRBD1 is a possible D gene (6 bases). The CDR3 sequence is 14 residues long. Germline loops: CDR1 GTSNPN, CDR2 SVGIG (reference sequence). Trimming shortened V by 0 bases and J by 1 base, and 9 bases separated the two germline ends.

This chain connects TRBV5-4 to TRBJ2-5, with a weak D call TRBD1 (6 bases). The CDR3 is 17 amino acids. Trimming took 2 bases from V and 5 from J, leaving 22 bases between them. From germline, CDR1 is SGHNT and CDR2 YYREEE (reference sequence). The CDR3 bases are TGTGCCAGCAGCTTAACAGGGTCGGCTAGAGCTCGGGAGACCCAGTACTTC. Its protein product is CASSLTGSARARETQYF.

The rearrangement uses TRBV11-2 and TRBJ2-7; TRBD1 might be the D (6 bases). Germline CDR1 is SGHAT and CDR2 is FQNNGV. CDR3 length equals 13 residues. The V gene lost 5 bases and the J gene lost 0 bases, with 8 bases spanning the gap. The CDR3 reads CASSRGTSYEQYF. For the CDR3, the DNA is TGTGCCAGCAGCAGGGGGACCTCCTACGAGCAGTACTTC.

Notes on this clone: Other DNA sequences in the sample encode the same CDR3. The CDR3 DNA reads as TGTGCCAGTAGTATACAGGGGGCTTACGAGCAGTACTTC. Translated: CASSIQGAYEQYF. V and J are TRBV19 and TRBJ2-7; TRBD1 matches 8 bases. Germline V gene lookup returns CDR1 LNHDA and CDR2 SQIVND (reference sequence). The CDR3 is 13 amino acids. Trimming cost V 2 bases and J 4 bases; bases outside gene matches: 1.

This sequence joins TRBV12-5 and TRBJ2-5, with 8 positions matching TRBD1. Trimming removed 4 bases from V and 2 bases from J; junction bases left unmatched: 3. The germline V gene encodes CDR1 LGHNT and CDR2 FRNRAP. There are 14 residues in the CDR3. The CDR3 coding sequence is TGTGCTAGTGGTTCCGGGACAGGTCAAGAGACCCAGTACTTC. Amino acid sequence: CASGSGTGQETQYF.

This clone was found once. The gene calls are TRBV29-1 and TRBJ1-1; D is ambiguous. The CDR3 covers 17 residues. V was shortened by 4 bases and J by 0 bases, with 21 bases between the two germline ends. Germline assignment: CDR1 SQVTM and CDR2 ANQGSEA. In nucleotides, the CDR3 is TGCAGCGTTGGTTTTGCGGCGGCAGAGTACATGAACACTGAAGCTTTCTTT. Translating gives CSVGFAAAEYMNTEAFF.

This clone was counted between two and nine times. The V and J genes are TRBV27 and TRBJ1-2; a weak D match, TRBD1 (5 bases). This CDR3 is built from 15 residues. The germline V gene encodes CDR1 MNHEY and CDR2 SMNVEV (reference sequence). V lost 8 bases, J lost 6 bases, and 22 bases lay in between. CDR3 DNA sequence: TGTGCCAGCCCCTCCCCCTTCGGGGGAGGTGATGGCTACACCTTC. It is translated as CASPSPFGGGDGYTF.

The chain carries TRBV11-1 and TRBJ1-5, with unresolved D. Trimming left V 5 bases short and J 9 bases short, with 14 bases between. CDR3 length equals 13 residues. Germline values: CDR1 SGHAT, CDR2 FQDESV (reference sequence). CDR3 region: CASSLDRAGPQHF. The CDR3 nucleotides are TGTGCCAGCAGCCTCGACCGAGCAGGGCCCCAGCATTTT. Full variable domain (missing parts from reference TRBV11-1 and TRBJ1-5): EAEVAQSPRYKITEKSQAVAFWCDPISGHATLYWYRQILGQGPELLVQFQDESVVDDSQLPKDRFSAERLKGVDSTLKIQPAELGDSAMYLCASSLDRAGPQHFGDGTRLSIL.

The genes are TRBV20-1 and TRBJ2-7; 8 positions agree with TRBD2. Per the germline V gene, CDR1 is DFQATT and CDR2 is SNEGSKA (reference sequence). The CDR3 consists of 11 residues. With 6 bases clipped from V and 8 bases from J, the junction kept 6 bases outside the gene matches. The CDR3, as DNA: TGCAGTGCCCTATTAGCGGGGAAGCAGTACTTC. Translated, it gives CSALLAGKQYF.

V usage is TRBV7-2 and J usage is TRBJ1-4; TRBD1 matches at 8 bases. After removal of 6 bases from V and 8 bases from J, the junction contained 8 bases not matched to a gene. The CDR3 contains 14 residues. Germline lookup yields CDR1 SGHTA and CDR2 FQGNSA. CDR3 amino acids: CASSRQGRIEKLFF. CDR3 bases: TGTGCCAGCAGTAGACAGGGGAGGATCGAAAAACTGTTTTTT.

The V call is TRBV9, the J call TRBJ2-7; TRBD2 might be the D (6 bases). Between the trimmed V and J ends, which lost 0 bases and 3 bases, there was a span of 10 bases. The CDR3 totals 14 residues. Germline CDR1 is SGDLS and CDR2 is YYNGEE. The CDR3 coding sequence is TGTGCCAGCAGCGTAGACGGGGGTCGCTACGAGCAGTACTTC. It codes for CASSVDGGRYEQYF.

The rearrangement links TRBV5-6 to TRBJ1-5; tentatively, D is TRBD1 (6 bases). CDR1 and CDR2 (germline): SGHDT, YYEEEE. V dropped 1 base and J dropped 1 base, with 12 bases sitting between them. The CDR3 length is 16 residues. In DNA form, the CDR3 reads TGTGCCAGCAGCTTGCGGGGGGCGTTGAGCAATCAGCCCCAGCATTTT. Translation gives CASSLRGALSNQPQHF.

The chain has TRBV5-1 and TRBJ2-6; 10 bases align to TRBD2. Germline trimming cut 5 bases from V and 1 base from J; bases unmatched to any gene: 9. The CDR3 length is 18 residues. Per the germline V gene, CDR1 is SGHRS and CDR2 is YFSETQ. The CDR3 bases are TGCGCCAGCAGTCATTCTAGCGGGAGTGGGTCTGGGGCCAACGTCCTGACTTTC. Translating gives CASSHSSGSGSGANVLTF.

The chain is built from TRBV7-3 and TRBJ2-2; the D is unclear. The CDR3 is 14 amino acids. V dropped 0 bases and J dropped 4 bases, with 6 bases sitting between them. Per the germline V gene, CDR1 is SGHTA and CDR2 is FQGTGA. CDR3: CASSLTGPTGELFF. The DNA of the CDR3 is TGTGCCAGCAGCTTAACGGGCCCCACCGGGGAGCTGTTTTTT.

This clone was seen a single time. The chain has TRBV7-9 and TRBJ2-1; 11 nucleotides align to TRBD2. CDR1 and CDR2 (germline): SEHNR, FQNEAQ (reference sequence). V dropped 5 bases and J dropped 6; count of bases not matched to a gene: 9. The CDR3 is 16 residues long. CDR3 loop: CASSEHSGRGGNEQFF. The CDR3 nucleotides are TGTGCCAGCAGCGAGCATAGCGGGAGGGGGGGCAATGAGCAGTTCTTC.

V gene TRBV4-3 combines with J gene TRBJ2-1; 9 bases line up with TRBD1. The V segment lost 1 base and the J segment 2 bases; nucleotides outside the gene matches: 3. The CDR3 is 16 amino acids. Germline V gives CDR1 LGHNA, CDR2 YSLEER. As DNA, the CDR3 is TGCGCCAGCAGCCAAGCCTACAGGGGGCCCTACAATGAGCAGTTCTTC. Amino acid sequence: CASSQAYRGPYNEQFF.

The gene calls are TRBV19 and TRBJ1-5, with 7 nucleotides matching TRBD1. CDR1 and CDR2 (germline): LNHDA, SQIVND (reference sequence). J was trimmed by 3 bases and V by 4 bases; bases with no gene match: 6. The CDR3 length is 15 residues. CDR3 bases: TGTGCCAGTAGTACCGGGACAGTAAACAATCAGCCCCAGCATTTT. Translated: CASSTGTVNNQPQHF.

This chain uses TRBV7-9 with TRBJ1-6, with 8 bases aligning to TRBD1. The CDR3 totals 14 residues. Germline CDR1 SEHNR, CDR2 FQNEAQ (reference sequence). V shed 4 bases and J 6 bases; nucleotides not matched to a gene: 2. CDR3 region: CASSSDRANSPLHF. The CDR3 DNA sequence: TGTGCCAGCAGCTCGGACAGGGCTAATTCACCCCTCCACTTT.

The V call is TRBV5-1, the J call TRBJ2-1, with 10 bases identical to TRBD2. Germline lookup yields CDR1 SGHRS and CDR2 YFSETQ. Germline trimming cut 1 base from V and 3 bases from J; bases unmatched to any gene: 4. The CDR3 extends over 16 amino acids. The CDR3 coding sequence is TGCGCCAGCAGCTTGAGTAGCGGGAGGAACTACAATGAGCAGTTCTTC. Protein product: CASSLSSGRNYNEQFF.

V usage is TRBV6-1 and J usage is TRBJ2-2; D call uncertain. Looked up from germline, CDR1 is MNHNS and CDR2 is SASEGT. V gave up 3 bases and J gave up 6 bases, with 8 bases separating them. The CDR3 has 13 residues. CDR3 bases: TGTGCCAGCAGTGAGGTAGAGGCCGGGGAGCTGTTTTTT. It encodes CASSEVEAGELFF.

Written as DNA, the CDR3 is TGTGCCAGCAGTGACTACGGGGGACCGAGCCGATACGAGCAGTACTTC. It specifies CASSDYGGPSRYEQYF. The rearrangement joins TRBV25-1 to TRBJ2-7, with D maybe TRBD2 (6 bases). The CDR3 has 16 amino acids. V lost 3 bases, J lost 4 bases, and 19 bases lay in between. Germline V gene data show CDR1 as MGHDK and CDR2 as SYGVNS.

The chain combines TRBV24-1 with TRBJ2-1; TRBD1 matches at 11 bases. This CDR3 is 17 amino acids long. The V gene's germline CDR1 is KGHDR and CDR2 SFDVKD. The junction had 11 bases not matched to a gene; V was cut back by 7 bases and J by 4 bases. CDR3 region: CATRGSGTGGSYNEQFF. The CDR3 nucleotides are TGTGCCACCAGGGGATCCGGGACAGGGGGTTCTTACAATGAGCAGTTCTTC.